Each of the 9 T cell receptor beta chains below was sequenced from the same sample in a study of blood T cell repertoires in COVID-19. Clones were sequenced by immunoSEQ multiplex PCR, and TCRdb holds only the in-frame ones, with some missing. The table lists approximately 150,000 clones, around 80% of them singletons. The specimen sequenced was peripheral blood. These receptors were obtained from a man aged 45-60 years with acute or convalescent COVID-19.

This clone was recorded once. CDR3 nucleotide sequence: TGTGCCAGCAGTCGGAGGGATGAGGATAATGAAAAACTGTTTTTT. Residues: CASSRRDEDNEKLFF. This rearrangement joins TRBV6-5 to TRBJ1-4; D gene unclear. V was trimmed by 5 bases and J by 4 bases, leaving 14 bases between them. Germline CDR1 and CDR2: MNHEY and SVGAGI. CDR3 length: 15 residues.

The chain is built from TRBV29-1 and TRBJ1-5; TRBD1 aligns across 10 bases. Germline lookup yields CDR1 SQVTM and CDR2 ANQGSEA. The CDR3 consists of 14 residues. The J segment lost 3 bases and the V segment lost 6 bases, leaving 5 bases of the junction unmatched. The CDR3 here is CSVTGTGDNQPQHF. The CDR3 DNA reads TGCAGCGTCACCGGGACAGGGGACAATCAGCCCCAGCATTTT.

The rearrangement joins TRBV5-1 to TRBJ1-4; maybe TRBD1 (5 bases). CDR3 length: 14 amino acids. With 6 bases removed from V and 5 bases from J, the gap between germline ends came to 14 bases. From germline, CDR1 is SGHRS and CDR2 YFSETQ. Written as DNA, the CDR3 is TGCGCCAGCACCGCGACAGCCTTCAATGAAAAACTGTTTTTT. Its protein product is CASTATAFNEKLFF.

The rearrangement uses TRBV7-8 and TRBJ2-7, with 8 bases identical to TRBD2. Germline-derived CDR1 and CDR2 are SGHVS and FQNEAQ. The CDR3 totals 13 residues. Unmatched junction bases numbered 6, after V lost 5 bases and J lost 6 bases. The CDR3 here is CASSPGGGLEQYV. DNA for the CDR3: TGTGCCAGCAGCCCCGGGGGGGGCCTCGAGCAGTACGTC.

CDR3 residues: CSVAQGAYEQYF. The CDR3 DNA is TGCAGCGTCGCACAGGGGGCCTACGAGCAGTACTTC. The V call is TRBV29-1, the J call TRBJ2-7; TRBD1 aligns across 8 bases. This CDR3 has 12 amino acids. CDR1 SQVTM and CDR2 ANQGSEA come from the germline V gene. The V and J ends lost 6 bases and 2 bases, in that order; junction bases with no gene match: 3.

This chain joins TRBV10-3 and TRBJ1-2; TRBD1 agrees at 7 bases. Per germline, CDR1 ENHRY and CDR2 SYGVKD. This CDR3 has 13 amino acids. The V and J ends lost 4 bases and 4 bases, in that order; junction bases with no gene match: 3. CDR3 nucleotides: TGTGCCATCAGTGGCAGGGACAGCTATGGCTACACCTTC. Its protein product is CAISGRDSYGYTF.

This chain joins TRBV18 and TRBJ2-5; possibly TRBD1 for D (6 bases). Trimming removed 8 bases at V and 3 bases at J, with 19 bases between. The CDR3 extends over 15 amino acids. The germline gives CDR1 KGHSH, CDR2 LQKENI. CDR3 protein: CASNTGTSAEETQYF. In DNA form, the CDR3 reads TGTGCCAGCAACACAGGGACATCGGCTGAAGAGACCCAGTACTTC. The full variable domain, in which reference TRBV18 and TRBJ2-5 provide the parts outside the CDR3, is NAGVMQNPRHLVRRRGQEARLRCSPMKGHSHVYWYRQLPEEGLKFMVYLQKENIIDESGMPKERFSAEFPKEGPSILRIQQVVRGDSAAYFCASNTGTSAEETQYFGPGTRLLVL.

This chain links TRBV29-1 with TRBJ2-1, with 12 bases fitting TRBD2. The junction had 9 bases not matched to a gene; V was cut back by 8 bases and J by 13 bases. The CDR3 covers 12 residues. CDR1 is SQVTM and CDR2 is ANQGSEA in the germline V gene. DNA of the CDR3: TGCAGCTGTGGGGCTAGCGGGGGGGTACAGTTCTTC. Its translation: CSCGASGGVQFF.

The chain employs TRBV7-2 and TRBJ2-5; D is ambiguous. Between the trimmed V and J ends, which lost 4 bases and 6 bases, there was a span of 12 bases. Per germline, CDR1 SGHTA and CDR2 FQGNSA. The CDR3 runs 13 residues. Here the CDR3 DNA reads TGTGCCAGCAGCTCCCCCGAGGTGCAGACCCAGTACTTC. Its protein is CASSSPEVQTQYF.